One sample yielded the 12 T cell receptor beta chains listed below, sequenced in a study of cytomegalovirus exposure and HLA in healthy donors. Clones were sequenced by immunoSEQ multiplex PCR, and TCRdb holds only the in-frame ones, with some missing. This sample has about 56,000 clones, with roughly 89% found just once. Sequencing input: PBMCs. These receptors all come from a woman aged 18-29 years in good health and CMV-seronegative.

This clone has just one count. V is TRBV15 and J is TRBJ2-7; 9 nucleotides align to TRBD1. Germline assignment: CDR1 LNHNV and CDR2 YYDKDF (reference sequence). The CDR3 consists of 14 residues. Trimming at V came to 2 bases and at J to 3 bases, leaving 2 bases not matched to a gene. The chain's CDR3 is CATSRLGQGYEQYF. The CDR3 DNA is TGTGCCACCAGCAGATTGGGACAGGGCTACGAGCAGTACTTC.

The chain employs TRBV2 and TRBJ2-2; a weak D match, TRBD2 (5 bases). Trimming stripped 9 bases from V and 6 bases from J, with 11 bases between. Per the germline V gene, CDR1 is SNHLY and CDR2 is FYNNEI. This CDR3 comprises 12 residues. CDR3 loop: CARSPGSGELFF. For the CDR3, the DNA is TGTGCCAGGTCGCCGGGGTCCGGGGAGCTGTTTTTT. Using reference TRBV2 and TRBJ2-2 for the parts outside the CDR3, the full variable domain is EPEVTQTPSHQVTQMGQEVILRCVPISNHLYFYWYRQILGQKVEFLVSFYNNEISEKSEIFDDQFSVERPDGSNFTLKIRSTKLEDSAMYFCARSPGSGELFFGEGSRLTVL.

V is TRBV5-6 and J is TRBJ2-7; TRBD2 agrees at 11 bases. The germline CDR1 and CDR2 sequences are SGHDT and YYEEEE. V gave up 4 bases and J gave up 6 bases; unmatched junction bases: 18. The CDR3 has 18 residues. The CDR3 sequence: CASSPRLAGYVAVSEQYF. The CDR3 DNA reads TGTGCCAGCAGCCCGAGACTAGCGGGATATGTGGCGGTGAGCGAGCAGTACTTC.

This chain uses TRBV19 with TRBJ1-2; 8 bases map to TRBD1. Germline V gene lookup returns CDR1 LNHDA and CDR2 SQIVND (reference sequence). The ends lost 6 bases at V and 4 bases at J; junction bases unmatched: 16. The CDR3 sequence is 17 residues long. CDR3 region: CASSQTPGGRVGYGYTF. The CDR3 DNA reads TGTGCCAGTAGCCAAACCCCAGGGGGCAGGGTTGGCTATGGCTACACCTTC. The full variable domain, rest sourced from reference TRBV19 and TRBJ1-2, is DGGITQSPKYLFRKEGQNVTLSCEQNLNHDAMYWYRQDPGQGLRLIYYSQIVNDFQKGDIAEGYSVSREKKESFPLTVTSAQKNPTAFYLCASSQTPGGRVGYGYTFGSGTRLTVV.

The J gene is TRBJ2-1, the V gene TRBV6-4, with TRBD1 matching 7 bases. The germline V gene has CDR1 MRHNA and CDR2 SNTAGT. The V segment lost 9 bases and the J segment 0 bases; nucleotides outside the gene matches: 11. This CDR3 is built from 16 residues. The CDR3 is CARMLPGQISYNEQFF. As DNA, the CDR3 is TGTGCCAGGATGTTACCGGGACAGATCTCCTACAATGAGCAGTTCTTC.

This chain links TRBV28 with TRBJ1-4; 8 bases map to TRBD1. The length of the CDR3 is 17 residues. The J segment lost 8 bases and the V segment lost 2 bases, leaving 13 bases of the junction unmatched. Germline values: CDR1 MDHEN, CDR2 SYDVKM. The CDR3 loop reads CASSLHVRGQGREKLFF. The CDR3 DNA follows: TGTGCCAGCAGTTTACACGTACGAGGACAGGGCCGGGAAAAACTGTTTTTT.

The CDR3 sequence is CASTSYNEQFF. CDR3 sequence (DNA): TGTGCCAGCACTAGTTACAATGAGCAGTTCTTC. The chain couples TRBV2 to TRBJ2-1; D remains unclear. V lost 7 bases, J lost 4 bases, and 5 bases lay in between. CDR1 and CDR2 from the germline V gene are SNHLY and FYNNEI. The CDR3 extends over 11 amino acids.

The DNA of the CDR3 is TGTGCCAGTAGTATGCCGGGACAGGGGGGAGAGGAGACCCAGTACTTC. Protein product: CASSMPGQGGEETQYF. The rearrangement joins TRBV19 to TRBJ2-5, with 11 bases lining up with TRBD1. CDR1 is LNHDA and CDR2 is SQIVND in the germline V gene (reference sequence). This CDR3 is 16 amino acids long. V trimming: 3 bases; J trimming: 5 bases; junction bases outside the gene matches: 8.

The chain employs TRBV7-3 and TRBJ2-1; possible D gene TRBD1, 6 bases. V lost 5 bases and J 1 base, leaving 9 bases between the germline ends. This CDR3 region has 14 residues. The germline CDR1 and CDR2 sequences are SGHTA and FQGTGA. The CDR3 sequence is CASSPQGSYNEQFF. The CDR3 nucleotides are TGTGCCAGCAGCCCCCAGGGGTCCTACAATGAGCAGTTCTTC. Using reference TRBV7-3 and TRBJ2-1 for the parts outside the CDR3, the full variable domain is GAGVSQTPSNKVTEKGKYVELRCDPISGHTALYWYRQSLGQGPEFLIYFQGTGAADDSGLPNDRFFAVRPEGSVSTLKIQRTERGDSAVYLCASSPQGSYNEQFFGPGTRLTVL.

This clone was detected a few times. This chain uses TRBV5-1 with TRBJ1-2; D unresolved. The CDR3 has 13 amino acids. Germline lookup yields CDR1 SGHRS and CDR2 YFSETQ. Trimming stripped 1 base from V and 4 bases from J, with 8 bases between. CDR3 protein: CASSLTAAYGYTF. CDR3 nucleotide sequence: TGCGCCAGCAGCTTGACGGCGGCCTATGGCTACACCTTC.

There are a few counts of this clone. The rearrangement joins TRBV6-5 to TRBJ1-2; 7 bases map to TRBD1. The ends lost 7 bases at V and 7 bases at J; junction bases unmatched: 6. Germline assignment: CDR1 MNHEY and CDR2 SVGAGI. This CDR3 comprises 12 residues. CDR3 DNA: TGTGCCAGCATTTCCACAGGGGCTGGCTACACCTTC. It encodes CASISTGAGYTF.

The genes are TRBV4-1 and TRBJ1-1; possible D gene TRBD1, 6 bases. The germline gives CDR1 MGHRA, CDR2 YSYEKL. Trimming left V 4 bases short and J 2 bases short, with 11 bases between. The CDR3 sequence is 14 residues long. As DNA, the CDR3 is TGCGCCAGCAGCCCCCCGGGACAAAACACTGAAGCTTTCTTT. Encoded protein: CASSPPGQNTEAFF.